This T cell receptor (beta chain) is from a study of CD8+CD57+ T cells in acquired aplastic anemia. Study in general: DNA recovered from sorted CD4+ and CD8+ cells had a mean of around 3.3 ug. Overall study findings and caveats: Patients and controls were found to share some 30 CD8+ CDR3 sequences. Patients were compared with controls for CD8+ Simpson's diversity, and no significant difference emerged.

Genomic DNA acted as the template from which TCR beta VDJ combination and CDR3 sequence profiling were carried out. TCRdb re-analysed the reads in MiXCR, keeping a single row per CDR3 protein. The data hold roughly 160,000 distinct CDR3 sequences, with roughly 48% observed a single time. By flow cytometry, patients selected for sequencing had shown an expansion of CD8+CD57+ cells. By the time of blood sampling, patients had still received no therapy. This clonotype was seen once. Its antigen is unknown. The CDR3 is made up of 12 amino acids. V lost 2 bases to trimming and J lost 8 bases, with 7 bases between them. Germline values: CDR1 SNHLY, CDR2 FYNNEI.

The sequencing sample was made of sorted CD4+, CD8+, or CD8+CD57+ T cells (not recorded which) from PBMCs. The TCR was taken from a human donor with aplastic anemia. The chain recombines TRBV2 with TRBJ2-1, with D possibly TRBD2 on 6 matching bases. The CDR3 sequence is CASSERGYEQFF. The CDR3 bases are TGTGCCAGCAGTGAACGGGGGTATGAGCAGTTCTTC.